The entry that follows covers one T cell receptor beta chain sequence. The data were produced by immunoSEQ multiplex PCR, yet TCRdb's version contains in-frame clones alone and is incomplete. The sample records roughly 75,000 clones, 80% to 85% being singletons. This sample is part of a study of T cell responses to AZD1222 COVID-19 vaccine. The junction had 4 bases not matched to a gene; V was cut back by 5 bases and J by 11 bases. The germline V gene has CDR1 MNHEY and CDR2 SVGEGT. The CDR3 runs 11 residues. This specimen was peripheral blood, taken on day 0 of AZD1222 vaccination. The clonotype originates from an adult in good health. The V gene is TRBV6-2 or TRBV6-3, the J gene TRBJ2-3, with 7 bases aligning to TRBD1. DNA for the CDR3: TGTGCCAGCAGTGTGGCAGGGGGGCAGTATTTT. This sequence encodes CASSVAGGQYF.